This T cell receptor beta chain was found in a study of cytomegalovirus exposure and HLA in healthy donors. This clone was counted only a few times. The PCR was carried out with 60 Vbeta primers and 13 Jbeta primers. The protocol was immunoSEQ multiplex PCR, while the TCRdb copy is restricted to in-frame clones and leaves out a portion. The data show about 130,000 clones, 81% seen once. CDR3 size: 13 residues. The V segment lost 5 bases and the J segment 2 bases; nucleotides outside the gene matches: 2. Germline-derived CDR1 and CDR2 are MNHNY and SVGAGI (reference sequence). This TCR was sampled from a man aged 18 to 35 in good health and CMV-seronegative. The chain joins TRBV6-6 to TRBJ2-7; 8 nucleotides agree with TRBD1. Sample: PBMCs. CDR3 nucleotides: TGTGCCAGCAGTGTACAGGGGGCCTACGAGCAGTACTTC. It codes for CASSVQGAYEQYF.